Each of the 8 T cell receptor beta chains below was sequenced from the same sample in a study of T cell responses to AZD1222 COVID-19 vaccine. Clones were read by immunoSEQ multiplex PCR, and TCRdb kept only the in-frame ones, dropping some. The sample lists roughly 190,000 clones, approximately 91% occurring once. Sequenced material: peripheral blood, taken on day 0 of AZD1222 vaccination. The receptors come from an adult in good health.

The V call is TRBV5-4, the J call TRBJ2-3; D may be TRBD2 (5 bases). Looked up from germline, CDR1 is SGHNT and CDR2 is YYREEE (reference sequence). Trimming shortened V by 4 bases and J by 3 bases, and 6 bases separated the two germline ends. This CDR3 contains 12 residues. The CDR3 DNA reads TGTGCCAGCAGCCCGGGGACAGATACGCAGTATTTT. This encodes CASSPGTDTQYF.

This chain joins TRBV5-6 and TRBJ2-1, with TRBD2 matching 8 bases. The CDR3 consists of 15 residues. CDR1 and CDR2 from the germline V gene are SGHDT and YYEEEE. After removal of 5 bases from V and 8 bases from J, the junction contained 12 bases not matched to a gene. CDR3: CASRQSGRGSHEQFF. The CDR3, as DNA: TGTGCCAGCAGACAGAGCGGGAGAGGAAGCCATGAGCAGTTCTTC.

This chain links TRBV7-2 with TRBJ1-5; D possibly corresponds to TRBD1 (6 bases). Deletions cut 5 bases from V and 2 bases from J, with 16 bases between. The CDR3 spans 16 residues. The germline V gene encodes CDR1 SGHTA and CDR2 FQGNSA. The CDR3, as DNA: TGTGCCAGCAGCATCTGGGACATGGGCGGCAATCAGCCCCAGCATTTT. Protein product: CASSIWDMGGNQPQHF.

In this sample, this clone turned up a few times. The chain employs TRBV2 and TRBJ1-1; D ambiguous. The germline V and J ends were trimmed by 4 bases and 4 bases, with 10 bases remaining between them. Germline-derived CDR1 and CDR2 are SNHLY and FYNNEI. CDR3 length: 13 amino acids. CDR3 protein: CASSVGPGTEAFF. CDR3 coding DNA: TGTGCCAGCAGTGTAGGCCCCGGCACTGAAGCTTTCTTT.

This clone has a single count. The chain has TRBV4-1 and TRBJ1-6, with a weak D call TRBD1 (6 bases). V lost 1 base to trimming and J lost 8 bases, with 30 bases between them. Germline V lookup: CDR1 MGHRA, CDR2 YSYEKL. The CDR3 extends over 21 amino acids. CDR3 coding DNA: TGCGCCAGCAGCCAAGCCCCCCGGGACATCCCCTTCACGACTTCAGATTCACCCCTCCACTTT. Amino acid sequence: CASSQAPRDIPFTTSDSPLHF.

This chain links TRBV3-1 (or the pseudogene TRBV3-2) with TRBJ2-2; TRBD2 matches at 10 bases. V trimming: 1 base; J trimming: 8 bases; junction bases outside the gene matches: 7. The CDR3 runs 16 residues. CDR1 LGHDT and CDR2 YNNKEL come from the germline V gene (reference sequence). The CDR3 DNA reads TGTGCCAGCAGCCAAGGACTAGCGGGCGTTAATGGGGAGCTGTTTTTT. The encoded protein is CASSQGLAGVNGELFF.

This sequence joins TRBV27 and TRBJ1-5; D might be TRBD1 (5 bases). The CDR3 is 13 amino acids. CDR1 and CDR2 from the germline V gene are MNHEY and SMNVEV (reference sequence). V lost 5 bases and J 6 bases, leaving 11 bases between the germline ends. CDR3 region: CASSPPGGQPQHF. Written as DNA, the CDR3 is TGTGCCAGCAGTCCCCCCGGGGGTCAGCCCCAGCATTTT.

V and J are TRBV27 and TRBJ2-5, with 7 bases aligning to TRBD2. V shed 2 bases, J shed 3 bases, and the junction held 9 bases outside the gene matches. From germline, CDR1 is MNHEY and CDR2 SMNVEV (reference sequence). The CDR3 covers 16 residues. CDR3 region: CASSLGILAEKETQYF. Here the CDR3 DNA reads TGTGCCAGCAGTTTAGGGATCCTAGCGGAGAAAGAGACCCAGTACTTC.